Below, 16 T cell receptor beta chains from the same sample are listed, as sequenced in a study of T cell responses to AZD1222 COVID-19 vaccine. The table came from immunoSEQ multiplex PCR; TCRdb's copy has only in-frame clones and leaves some out. The data hold over 110,000 clones, with roughly 90% observed a single time. Specimen: peripheral blood, collected 28 days after the second AZD1222 dose. All receptors come from an adult who received the AZD1222 COVID-19 vaccine.

V usage is TRBV30 and J usage is TRBJ2-2; no firm D call. CDR3 length: 13 amino acids. V shed 3 bases and J shed 2 bases, with 7 bases lying between them. Germline lookup yields CDR1 GTSNPN and CDR2 SVGIG (reference sequence). CDR3 nucleotide sequence: TGTGCCTGGAGAGAACAAAACACCGGGGAGCTGTTTTTT. Translating gives CAWREQNTGELFF.

The chain combines TRBV2 with TRBJ2-1; tentatively, D is TRBD2 (6 bases). CDR3 length equals 13 residues. The V gene's germline CDR1 is SNHLY and CDR2 FYNNEI. The V gene lost 5 bases and the J gene lost 8 bases, with 13 bases spanning the gap. The CDR3 sequence: CASSPAGRDEQFF. In DNA, the CDR3 is TGTGCCAGCAGTCCCGCGGGACGCGATGAGCAGTTCTTC.

The rearrangement uses TRBV24-1 and TRBJ1-1, with 10 bases identical to TRBD1. This CDR3 contains 13 residues. The germline CDR1 and CDR2 sequences are KGHDR and SFDVKD. V shed 7 bases, J shed 5 bases, and the junction held 3 bases outside the gene matches. The CDR3 DNA follows: TGTGCCACCAGAGACAGGGGGCTGACTGAAGCTTTCTTT. Residues: CATRDRGLTEAFF.

V gene TRBV29-1 combines with J gene TRBJ1-2; possible D gene TRBD1, 5 bases. V lost 3 bases, J lost 4 bases, and 9 bases lay in between. Germline V gene lookup returns CDR1 SQVTM and CDR2 ANQGSEA. The CDR3 runs 12 residues. CDR3 protein: CSVDGGGYGYTF. The CDR3 coding sequence is TGCAGCGTTGACGGTGGGGGCTATGGCTACACCTTC.

This clone appeared a few times. Here the CDR3 DNA reads TGCAGTGCTTTCCGTGGGTATGGCTACACCTTC. It yields the protein CSAFRGYGYTF. The rearrangement joins TRBV20-1 to TRBJ1-2, with D uncertain. The CDR3 sequence is 11 residues long. Germline CDR1 is DFQATT and CDR2 is SNEGSKA (reference sequence). Between the trimmed V and J ends, which lost 5 bases and 5 bases, there was a span of 9 bases.

The V gene is TRBV28, the J gene TRBJ2-1; D is possibly TRBD1 or TRBD2 (5 bases each). Trimming shortened V by 3 bases and J by 7 bases, and 7 bases separated the two germline ends. The CDR3 sequence is 12 residues long. Germline values: CDR1 MDHEN, CDR2 SYDVKM. In DNA, the CDR3 is TGTGCCAGCAGTTTGGGGGAGAATGAGCAGTTCTTC. Its protein product is CASSLGENEQFF.

The V and J genes are TRBV5-4 and TRBJ2-7; 11 nucleotides match TRBD1. V lost 4 bases to trimming and J lost 5 bases; unmatched junction nucleotides: 11. This CDR3 spans 16 amino acids. Germline CDR1 and CDR2: SGHNT and YYREEE (reference sequence). The CDR3 protein is CASSLGAGTGGNEQYF. In DNA, the CDR3 is TGTGCCAGCAGCCTGGGGGCTGGGACAGGGGGAAACGAGCAGTACTTC. Together with reference TRBV5-4 and TRBJ2-7, the CDR3 gives the full variable domain: ETGVTQSPTHLIKTRGQQVTLRCSSQSGHNTVSWYQQALGQGPQFIFQYYREEENGRGNFPPRFSGLQFPNYSSELNVNALELDDSALYLCASSLGAGTGGNEQYFGPGTRLTVT.

The rearrangement links TRBV6-5 to TRBJ1-5, with D perhaps matching TRBD1 (6 bases). Trimming cost V 5 bases and J 0 bases, with 11 bases left between them. The CDR3 is made up of 15 amino acids. The germline CDR1 and CDR2 sequences are MNHEY and SVGAGI. CDR3 in amino acids: CASSPGVYSNQPQHF. The CDR3 bases are TGTGCCAGCAGTCCAGGGGTTTATAGCAATCAGCCCCAGCATTTT.

V gene TRBV5-4 combines with J gene TRBJ1-6, with unresolved D. V shed 4 bases and J shed 8 bases, with 13 bases lying between them. Germline V CDR1 and CDR2: SGHNT, YYREEE (reference sequence). The CDR3 contains 14 residues. CDR3 protein: CASSEGPRDSPLHF. The DNA of the CDR3 is TGTGCCAGCAGCGAGGGTCCCCGGGATTCACCCCTCCACTTT.

V usage is TRBV29-1 and J usage is TRBJ1-1; TRBD1 might be the D (6 bases). V was clipped by 4 bases and J by 1 base, with 10 bases between them. The CDR3 consists of 13 residues. Germline assignment: CDR1 SQVTM and CDR2 ANQGSEA. In DNA, the CDR3 is TGCAGCGTTGCGGGACACAAGAACACTGAAGCTTTCTTT. This translates into CSVAGHKNTEAFF.

This clone was counted a single time. The genes are TRBV5-1 and TRBJ1-1; D is unresolved. The V gene lost 5 bases and the J gene lost 1 base, with 12 bases spanning the gap. CDR3 length equals 14 residues. CDR1 is SGHRS, CDR2 YFSETQ, per germline. The CDR3 DNA reads TGCGCCAGCAGGGAAACTGCCCAGAACACTGAAGCTTTCTTT. Protein sequence: CASRETAQNTEAFF.

The rearrangement links TRBV4-3 to TRBJ2-1; 8 positions agree with TRBD1. This CDR3 spans 15 amino acids. J was trimmed by 5 bases and V by 0 bases; bases with no gene match: 3. Germline V gene lookup returns CDR1 LGHNA and CDR2 YSLEER. CDR3 DNA sequence: TGCGCCAGCAGCCAAGAGGGACAGGCTCACAATGAGCAGTTCTTC. It yields the protein CASSQEGQAHNEQFF.

The chain recombines TRBV29-1 with TRBJ2-7; 7 bases are a match to TRBD1. The length of the CDR3 is 12 residues. CDR1 is SQVTM and CDR2 is ANQGSEA in the germline V gene. The V and J ends lost 5 bases and 4 bases, in that order; junction bases with no gene match: 5. This CDR3 reads CSVQGQQYEQYF. The CDR3 region has the DNA TGCAGCGTTCAGGGACAGCAGTACGAGCAGTACTTC.

The chain is built from TRBV19 and TRBJ2-3; TRBD2 agrees at 11 bases. Germline V gene data show CDR1 as LNHDA and CDR2 as SQIVND (reference sequence). Trimming at V came to 4 bases and at J to 7 bases, leaving 4 bases not matched to a gene. CDR3 size: 14 residues. The CDR3 DNA reads TGTGCCAGTAGTAAACTAGCGGGGGTATATACGCAGTATTTT. Protein product: CASSKLAGVYTQYF.

The CDR3 coding sequence is TGTGCCAGCAGCGTAGATGCTAGCTCTAACACCGGGGAGCTGTTTTTT. It encodes CASSVDASSNTGELFF. The chain employs TRBV9 and TRBJ2-2; possible D gene TRBD2, 5 bases. CDR1 is SGDLS and CDR2 is YYNGEE in the germline V gene. Trimming removed 0 bases at V and 2 bases at J, with 11 bases between. The CDR3 contains 16 residues.

CDR3 sequence (DNA): TGTGCCAGCATGGCTAACTATGGCTACACCTTC. The encoded protein is CASMANYGYTF. V and J are TRBV6-5 and TRBJ1-2; the D is unclear. The CDR3 consists of 11 residues. The germline gives CDR1 MNHEY, CDR2 SVGAGI. Trimming left V 7 bases short and J 0 bases short, with 3 bases between.